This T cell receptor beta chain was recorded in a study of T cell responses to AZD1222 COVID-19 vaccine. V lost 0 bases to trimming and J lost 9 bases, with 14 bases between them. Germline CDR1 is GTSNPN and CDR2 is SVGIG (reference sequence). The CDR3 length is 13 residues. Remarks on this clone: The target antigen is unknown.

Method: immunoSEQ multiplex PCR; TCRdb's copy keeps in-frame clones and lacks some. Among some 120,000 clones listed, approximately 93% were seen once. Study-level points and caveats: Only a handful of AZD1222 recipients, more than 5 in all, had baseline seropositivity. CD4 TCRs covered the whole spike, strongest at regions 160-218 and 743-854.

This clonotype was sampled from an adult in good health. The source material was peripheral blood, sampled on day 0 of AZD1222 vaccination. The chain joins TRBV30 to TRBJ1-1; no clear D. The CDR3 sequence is CAWSVTVVVKAFF. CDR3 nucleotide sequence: TGTGCCTGGAGTGTAACCGTCGTAGTGAAAGCTTTCTTT.